The 14 T cell receptor beta chains below come from one sample, sequenced in a study of vaccination effects on CD4 cells after COVID-19. The method was immunoSEQ multiplex PCR; TCRdb's version includes in-frame clones alone and lacks a portion of them. The table lists fewer than 15,000 clones, under 80% of them singletons. The antigens of these receptors remain unknown. Sequencing followed a ViraFEST assay step that expanded antigen-specific CD4+ T cells with viral peptide pools. Cultured cells yielded isolated CD4+ T cells after 10 days. Participants were vaccinated with two doses of either the BNT162b2 or mRNA-1273 vaccine. Sample: CD4+ T cells from PBMCs cultured with HCoV-NL63 spike peptides, taken after COVID-19 vaccination. Receptor source: a human donor who received a COVID-19 vaccine.

This chain uses TRBV6-5 with TRBJ2-1; TRBD2 matches at 9 bases. Germline V gives CDR1 MNHEY, CDR2 SVGAGI. This CDR3 spans 13 amino acids. The CDR3 DNA reads as TGTGCAGGGAGGGCTAGCGGGACCAATGAGCAGTTCTTC. Its translation is CAGRASGTNEQFF.

The genes are TRBV5-4 and TRBJ2-3; TRBD2 aligns across 9 bases. Germline CDR1 and CDR2: SGHNT and YYREEE (reference sequence). This CDR3 spans 16 amino acids. Losses at the gene ends were 0 bases for V and 1 base for J; bases not matched to a gene: 3. This chain's CDR3 is CASSLAASGGTDTQYF. The CDR3 coding sequence is TGTGCCAGCAGCTTGGCCGCTAGCGGGGGCACAGATACGCAGTATTTT.

This clone has a handful of counts. The chain links TRBV2 to TRBJ2-5, with 8 bases lining up with TRBD1. Germline values: CDR1 SNHLY, CDR2 FYNNEI. The junction had 10 bases not matched to a gene; V was cut back by 6 bases and J by 1 base. This CDR3 has 16 residues. The CDR3 region has the DNA TGTGCCAGCAGAACCGACAGGGGTGCGGCCCAAGAGACCCAGTACTTC. Translating gives CASRTDRGAAQETQYF. Full variable domain (missing parts from reference TRBV2 and TRBJ2-5): EPEVTQTPSHQVTQMGQEVILRCVPISNHLYFYWYRQILGQKVEFLVSFYNNEISEKSEIFDDQFSVERPDGSNFTLKIRSTKLEDSAMYFCASRTDRGAAQETQYFGPGTRLLVL.

This clone was seen just once. This sequence joins TRBV3-1 (or the pseudogene TRBV3-2) and TRBJ1-2; D might be TRBD1 (5 bases). Trimming pared 4 bases from V and 3 bases from J, leaving 15 bases between. The CDR3 runs to 15 residues. Germline V lookup: CDR1 LGHDT, CDR2 YNNKEL (reference sequence). The CDR3 DNA reads TGTGCCAGCAGCCCCCGGGGGACCCCCCACTATGGCTACACCTTC. Translating gives CASSPRGTPHYGYTF.

The V and J genes are TRBV14 and TRBJ1-2; D is unresolved. CDR3 size: 15 residues. Germline V gene sequence: CDR1 SGHDN, CDR2 FVKESK. Trimming took 0 bases from V and 5 from J, leaving 13 bases between them. The CDR3 sequence is CASSQDVRVGYGYTF. The CDR3 coding sequence is TGTGCCAGCAGCCAAGACGTGAGGGTGGGATATGGCTACACCTTC.

The chain has TRBV5-4 and TRBJ2-2; 9 bases are shared with TRBD1. After removal of 4 bases from V and 2 bases from J, the junction contained 6 bases not matched to a gene. The germline CDR1 and CDR2 sequences are SGHNT and YYREEE (reference sequence). The length of the CDR3 is 16 residues. The CDR3 is CASSIGQGSNTGELFF. The DNA of the CDR3 is TGTGCCAGCAGCATTGGACAGGGGTCCAACACCGGGGAGCTGTTTTTT.

The V and J genes are TRBV15 and TRBJ2-7; no firm D call. Germline loops: CDR1 LNHNV, CDR2 YYDKDF (reference sequence). V was pared by 0 bases and J by 2 bases, with 17 bases between. The CDR3 spans 17 residues. The CDR3 region is CATSRDYEQTLPYEQYF. The CDR3 nucleotides read TGTGCCACCAGCAGAGATTACGAACAAACCTTACCCTACGAGCAGTACTTC.

The chain links TRBV5-6 to TRBJ1-4, with a tentative D call TRBD1 (6 bases). Germline V lookup: CDR1 SGHDT, CDR2 YYEEEE. The CDR3 is 16 residues long. Between the trimmed V and J ends, which lost 3 bases and 7 bases, there was a span of 19 bases. CDR3 coding DNA: TGTGCCAGCAGCTGGGGGACACCACTAAGGGGTGAAAAACTGTTTTTT. Translating it yields CASSWGTPLRGEKLFF.

This clone was seen a handful of times. J is TRBJ1-1 and V is TRBV6-5; TRBD1 might be the D (6 bases). With 7 bases removed from V and 1 base from J, the gap between germline ends came to 10 bases. Germline assignment: CDR1 MNHEY and CDR2 SVGAGI. The CDR3 runs to 13 residues. The CDR3 DNA is TGTGCCAGCACTATGGACAGGAACACTGAAGCTTTCTTT. Protein: CASTMDRNTEAFF.

This chain links TRBV19 with TRBJ1-5, with TRBD1 identical over 7 bases. From germline, CDR1 is LNHDA and CDR2 SQIVND (reference sequence). The V segment lost 3 bases and the J segment 4 bases; nucleotides outside the gene matches: 6. There are 15 residues in the CDR3. The CDR3 loop is CASSIEGAGNQPQHF. The CDR3 DNA reads TGTGCCAGTAGTATTGAGGGGGCCGGGAATCAGCCCCAGCATTTT.

The CDR3 sequence: CASSSGLANTGELFF. The CDR3 coding sequence is TGCGCCAGCAGCTCCGGACTAGCGAACACCGGGGAGCTGTTTTTT. V and J are TRBV5-1 and TRBJ2-2; 7 bases line up with TRBD2. Unmatched junction bases numbered 2, after V lost 3 bases and J lost 0 bases. Germline assignment: CDR1 SGHRS and CDR2 YFSETQ. This CDR3 region has 15 residues.

The chain combines TRBV28 with TRBJ1-6; D might be TRBD1 (6 bases). The CDR3 totals 13 residues. V gave up 6 bases and J gave up 17 bases, with 20 bases separating them. Germline V gene lookup returns CDR1 MDHEN and CDR2 SYDVKM. As DNA, the CDR3 is TGTGCCAGCAGCCGTACCACTCGGACAGACATCCACTTT. It is translated as CASSRTTRTDIHF. The variable domain in full, completed from reference TRBV28 and TRBJ1-6, reads DVKVTQSSRYLVKRTGEKVFLECVQDMDHENMFWYRQDPGLGLRLIYFSYDVKMKEKGDIPEGYSVSREKKERFSLILESASTNQTSMYLCASSRTTRTDIHFGNGTRLTVT.

The chain combines TRBV4-2 with TRBJ1-2, with D possibly being TRBD1 (5 bases). V was cut by 3 bases and J by 4 bases, with 9 bases left in between. From germline, CDR1 is LGHNA and CDR2 YNFKEQ. The CDR3 has 13 amino acids. The CDR3 coding sequence is TGTGCCAGCAGCCAGAGGGGCACCTATGGCTACACCTTC. Encoded protein: CASSQRGTYGYTF.

This chain links TRBV5-4 with TRBJ1-1, with 8 bases aligning to TRBD1. V shed 4 bases, J shed 1 base, and the junction held 6 bases outside the gene matches. Germline V CDR1 and CDR2: SGHNT, YYREEE (reference sequence). The CDR3 is made up of 15 amino acids. The CDR3 is CASSRPTGANTEAFF. CDR3 coding DNA: TGTGCCAGCAGCCGACCGACAGGGGCGAACACTGAAGCTTTCTTT.